This TCR beta chain was observed in a study of blood T cell repertoires in COVID-19. This clone was picked up one time. CDR1 is LGHNA, CDR2 YSLEER, per germline. The V end lost 0 bases, the J end lost 3 bases, and 12 bases lay between the germline ends. There are 16 residues in the CDR3. The protocol was immunoSEQ multiplex PCR, while the TCRdb copy is restricted to in-frame clones and leaves out a portion. In the table there are under 500,000 clones, about 90% of which are singletons. The gene calls are TRBV4-3 and TRBJ2-1; no definite D call. The TCR originated in a woman between 18 and 30 years old with acute COVID-19. The sequenced sample was PBMCs or T cells enriched from blood (not recorded which). The CDR3, as DNA: TGCGCCAGCAGCCAAGATAGTGTCATTCGCTACAATGAGCAGTTCTTC. Translating gives CASSQDSVIRYNEQFF.